This T cell receptor beta chain derives from a study of control samples from healthy donors and cancer patients. Profiling relied on immunoSEQ multiplex PCR, and the TCRdb table lists in-frame clones only, not all of them. The data show roughly 100,000 clones, 75% to 90% seen once. The CDR3 covers 12 residues. Trimming cost V 4 bases and J 5 bases; bases outside gene matches: 1. CDR1 is SEHNR, CDR2 FQNEAQ, per germline (reference sequence). The chain links TRBV7-9 to TRBJ1-1; 7 bases agree with TRBD1. The TCR comes from a man in his 60s with lung cancer. Sequenced input: PBMCs. The CDR3 DNA sequence: TGTGCCAGCAGCTCGGGACAGACTGAAGCTTTCTTT. It is translated as CASSSGQTEAFF.